These 12 T cell receptor beta chains were all obtained from the same sample, sequenced in a study of cytomegalovirus exposure and HLA in healthy donors. PCR amplification relied on 60 Vbeta primers (plus 13 Jbeta primers). TCRdb's table, derived via immunoSEQ multiplex PCR, lists solely in-frame clones and lacks some. In total, the table holds under 90,000 clones. Input material: PBMCs. These receptors all come from a middle-aged man in good health and CMV-seropositive.

This chain joins TRBV28 and TRBJ2-7, with a possible D match to TRBD2 (5 bases). Between the trimmed V and J ends, which lost 6 bases and 0 bases, there was a span of 12 bases. This CDR3 spans 14 amino acids. The germline V gene has CDR1 MDHEN and CDR2 SYDVKM. CDR3 DNA sequence: TGTGCCAGCAGGCCGCTGGGGAGCTCCTACGAGCAGTACTTC. Protein product: CASRPLGSSYEQYF. Variable domain in full (rest from reference TRBV28 and TRBJ2-7): DVKVTQSSRYLVKRTGEKVFLECVQDMDHENMFWYRQDPGLGLRLIYFSYDVKMKEKGDIPEGYSVSREKKERFSLILESASTNQTSMYLCASRPLGSSYEQYFGPGTRLTVT.

This chain uses TRBV18 with TRBJ2-5; D is unclear. The CDR3 extends over 13 amino acids. Germline CDR1 is KGHSH and CDR2 is LQKENI. V was pared by 3 bases and J by 2 bases, with 7 bases between. The CDR3, as DNA: TGTGCCAGCTCACCTCAGAGGCAAGAGACCCAGTACTTC. It is translated as CASSPQRQETQYF.

This chain links TRBV28 with TRBJ1-5, with TRBD1 matching over 8 bases. The V and J ends lost 7 bases and 5 bases, in that order; junction bases with no gene match: 4. CDR1 is MDHEN and CDR2 is SYDVKM in the germline V gene. The CDR3 covers 13 residues. CDR3 nucleotide sequence: TGTGCCAGCACCGAGACAGGGGATCAGCCCCAGCATTTT. Protein sequence: CASTETGDQPQHF.

The chain couples TRBV6-5 to TRBJ2-5, with D perhaps TRBD1 (5 bases). CDR1 and CDR2 (germline): MNHEY, SVGAGI. The CDR3 runs 16 residues. Trimming shortened V by 0 bases and J by 4 bases, and 15 bases separated the two germline ends. As DNA, the CDR3 is TGTGCCAGCAGTTACTCGCGGTCCCAGGGTGGAGAGACCCAGTACTTC. This encodes CASSYSRSQGGETQYF.

The chain uses TRBV25-1 and TRBJ1-5; 9 nucleotides match TRBD1. Germline CDR1 reads MGHDK; CDR2 reads SYGVNS. The CDR3 is 14 amino acids. J lost 6 bases, V lost 8 bases, and 8 bases had no gene match. CDR3 in DNA: TGTGCCAGCGGGGGGACAGGGTCGACTCAGCCCCAGCATTTT. It yields the protein CASGGTGSTQPQHF.

This sequence joins TRBV18 and TRBJ2-7; 11 nucleotides align to TRBD1. Germline V lookup: CDR1 KGHSH, CDR2 LQKENI. J gave up 4 bases and V 4 bases, and 6 bases lay outside the gene matches. CDR3 length equals 15 residues. The CDR3 DNA reads TGTGCCAGCTCACTCGGGACAGGGGGGAGGTACGAGCAGTACTTC. Amino acids: CASSLGTGGRYEQYF. Full variable domain (missing parts from reference TRBV18 and TRBJ2-7): NAGVMQNPRHLVRRRGQEARLRCSPMKGHSHVYWYRQLPEEGLKFMVYLQKENIIDESGMPKERFSAEFPKEGPSILRIQQVVRGDSAAYFCASSLGTGGRYEQYFGPGTRLTVT.

The CDR3 DNA reads TGTGCCAGTAGTACTCGGGATCGACCCGGGGCTTTCTTT. Residues: CASSTRDRPGAFF. The chain couples TRBV19 to TRBJ1-1; no clear D. The CDR3 sequence is 13 residues long. Trimming took off 4 bases at V and 11 bases at J, with 17 bases between the two ends. Germline loops: CDR1 LNHDA, CDR2 SQIVND (reference sequence).

The chain combines TRBV18 with TRBJ2-3, with 11 bases lining up with TRBD2. Germline CDR1 and CDR2: KGHSH and LQKENI. The V and J ends lost 3 bases and 3 bases, in that order; junction bases with no gene match: 2. The CDR3 runs to 15 residues. The CDR3 DNA sequence: TGTGCCAGCTCACCGACTAGCGGGATGACAGATACGCAGTATTTT. Amino acids: CASSPTSGMTDTQYF. Using reference TRBV18 and TRBJ2-3 for the parts outside the CDR3, the full variable domain is NAGVMQNPRHLVRRRGQEARLRCSPMKGHSHVYWYRQLPEEGLKFMVYLQKENIIDESGMPKERFSAEFPKEGPSILRIQQVVRGDSAAYFCASSPTSGMTDTQYFGPGTRLTVL.

The chain recombines TRBV15 with TRBJ2-5, with D maybe TRBD2 (6 bases). V was clipped by 0 bases and J by 4 bases, with 18 bases between them. Germline CDR1 LNHNV, CDR2 YYDKDF (reference sequence). The CDR3 covers 17 residues. CDR3 region: CATSRDWDGLKRETQYF. The CDR3 DNA reads TGTGCCACCAGCAGAGACTGGGACGGACTAAAGCGAGAGACCCAGTACTTC.

The gene calls are TRBV7-9 and TRBJ1-4; 9 nucleotides agree with TRBD1. The junction had 8 bases not matched to a gene; V was cut back by 1 base and J by 11 bases. This CDR3 comprises 15 residues. The V gene's germline CDR1 is SEHNR and CDR2 FQNEAQ (reference sequence). The CDR3 loop reads CASSLDGTGTQKLFF. CDR3 nucleotide sequence: TGTGCCAGCAGCTTAGATGGGACAGGGACCCAGAAACTGTTTTTT.

The chain links TRBV29-1 to TRBJ2-2; 11 nucleotides line up with TRBD2. Germline V gene sequence: CDR1 SQVTM, CDR2 ANQGSEA. The CDR3 extends over 15 amino acids. V gave up 6 bases and J gave up 1 base; unmatched junction bases: 4. For the CDR3, the DNA is TGCAGCGTCCCCGGACTAGCGGGGAACACCGGGGAGCTGTTTTTT. Translation: CSVPGLAGNTGELFF.

The V gene is TRBV12-2, the J gene TRBJ2-7; TRBD1 is the table's D call and was not checked against the DNA. TRBV12-2 is a listed pseudogene. CDR3 size: 15 residues. The CDR3 here is CASRPRDRNSYEQYV. The CDR3 DNA sequence: TGTGCAAGTCGCCCCCGGGACAGGAACTCCTACGAGCAGTACGTC.